This T cell receptor (beta chain) is from a study of T cell responses to AZD1222 COVID-19 vaccine. Measured with immunoSEQ multiplex PCR; TCRdb has only the in-frame clones, and not every one. The table lists tens of thousands of clones, around 91% of them singletons. V lost 5 bases and J lost 5; bases outside the gene matches: 4. The CDR3 length is 16 residues. Germline V gene data show CDR1 as SGHNT and CDR2 as YENEEA. The study's findings and limits: A rise in Spike-specific TCR breadth and depth followed two AZD1222 doses.

Concerning this clone: The antigen is not known.

The input for sequencing was peripheral blood, taken on day 0 of AZD1222 vaccination. This clonotype was sampled from an adult in good health. V is TRBV11-3 and J is TRBJ2-3; TRBD2 aligns across 16 bases. CDR3 sequence reads: CASSPGLAGGVDTQYF. CDR3 bases: TGTGCCAGCAGCCCGGGACTAGCGGGAGGGGTAGATACGCAGTATTTT.